Following are 27 T cell receptor beta chains from one sample sequenced in a study of blood T cell repertoires in COVID-19. This table comes from immunoSEQ multiplex PCR, and its TCRdb copy is limited to in-frame clones, with some not included. The sample holds under 500,000 clones, 75% to 90% seen once. The sample consisted of PBMCs or T cells enriched from blood (not recorded which). Source of these receptors: a man aged 25 to 40 who had recovered from COVID-19.

The rearrangement joins TRBV5-1 to TRBJ2-3; D perhaps matches TRBD2 (5 bases). Germline V CDR1 and CDR2: SGHRS, YFSETQ. This CDR3 is 16 amino acids long. Trimming took off 0 bases at V and 0 bases at J, with 11 bases between the two ends. The CDR3 region has the DNA TGCGCCAGCAGCTTGGCAGCGGACTCTAGCACAGATACGCAGTATTTT. As protein: CASSLAADSSTDTQYF.

The chain combines TRBV11-2 with TRBJ1-1; D remains unclear. The germline V and J ends were trimmed by 4 bases and 1 base, with 7 bases remaining between them. Germline V CDR1 and CDR2: SGHAT, FQNNGV. CDR3 size: 13 residues. CDR3 amino acids: CASSSFWNTEAFF. CDR3 nucleotides: TGTGCCAGCAGCTCCTTTTGGAACACTGAAGCTTTCTTT.

This clone was recorded once. The rearrangement joins TRBV30 to TRBJ2-3; 7 bases map to TRBD2. The CDR3 is 13 amino acids. Trimming at V came to 4 bases and at J to 2 bases, leaving 3 bases not matched to a gene. Germline V gives CDR1 GTSNPN, CDR2 SVGIG (reference sequence). As DNA, the CDR3 is TGTGCCTGGACTAGCGGCTCCACAGATACGCAGTATTTT. Encoded protein: CAWTSGSTDTQYF.

The V gene is TRBV6-5, the J gene TRBJ2-3, with D uncertain. The CDR3 runs 11 residues. V was cut by 11 bases and J by 0 bases, with 6 bases left in between. Germline V gene data show CDR1 as MNHEY and CDR2 as SVGAGI. For the CDR3, the DNA is TGTGCCGGCCTTAGCACAGATACGCAGTATTTT. It codes for CAGLSTDTQYF.

The rearrangement joins TRBV27 to TRBJ2-1, with a weak D call TRBD2 (6 bases). This CDR3 is 15 amino acids long. V lost 2 bases, J lost 4 bases, and 12 bases lay in between. Germline V lookup: CDR1 MNHEY, CDR2 SMNVEV (reference sequence). CDR3 sequence: CASSLGGALYNEQFF. The CDR3 DNA sequence: TGTGCCAGCAGTTTAGGCGGGGCACTATACAATGAGCAGTTCTTC.

This clone came up once. V usage is TRBV5-1 and J usage is TRBJ2-7, with D perhaps TRBD2 (6 bases). Germline V lookup: CDR1 SGHRS, CDR2 YFSETQ. The CDR3 is 15 residues long. Deletions cut 1 base from V and 2 bases from J, with 13 bases between. CDR3 DNA: TGCGCCAGCAGCTTGAACAGCGGGCCAGCCTACGAGCAGTACTTC. Its protein product is CASSLNSGPAYEQYF. The whole variable domain, remainder taken from reference TRBV5-1 and TRBJ2-7, is KAGVTQTPRYLIKTRGQQVTLSCSPISGHRSVSWYQQTPGQGLQFLFEYFSETQRNKGNFPGRFSGRQFSNSRSEMNVSTLELGDSALYLCASSLNSGPAYEQYFGPGTRLTVT.

The chain has TRBV7-8 and TRBJ1-2; 7 bases line up with TRBD1. Germline values: CDR1 SGHVS, CDR2 FQNEAQ. Trimming took 3 bases from V and 7 from J; bases not matched to a gene: 14. This CDR3 contains 16 residues. The CDR3 loop reads CASSLLRGQSNRGYTF. CDR3 in DNA: TGTGCCAGCAGCTTGCTTCGGGGACAGTCTAACCGTGGCTACACCTTC.

This clone was detected once. J is TRBJ2-7 and V is TRBV3-1 (or the pseudogene TRBV3-2); a weak D match, TRBD2 (5 bases). With 0 bases removed from V and 3 bases from J, the gap between germline ends came to 6 bases. This CDR3 spans 13 amino acids. Germline CDR1 is LGHDT and CDR2 is YNNKEL (reference sequence). The CDR3 bases are TGTGCCAGCAGCCAAGACGGGGTCTACGAGCAGTACTTC. Protein product: CASSQDGVYEQYF.

The rearrangement links TRBV7-9 to TRBJ2-1; 7 bases are a match to TRBD2. The CDR3 covers 17 residues. The J segment lost 0 bases and the V segment lost 3 bases, leaving 8 bases of the junction unmatched. Germline V lookup: CDR1 SEHNR, CDR2 FQNEAQ (reference sequence). In DNA form, the CDR3 reads TGTGCCAGCAGCTTTAGCGGGCTATACAGCTCCTACAATGAGCAGTTCTTC. Amino acid sequence: CASSFSGLYSSYNEQFF. Variable domain in full (rest from reference TRBV7-9 and TRBJ2-1): DTGVSQNPRHKITKRGQNVTFRCDPISEHNRLYWYRQTLGQGPEFLTYFQNEAQLEKSRLLSDRFSAERPKGSFSTLEIQRTEQGDSAMYLCASSFSGLYSSYNEQFFGPGTRLTVL.

The V call is TRBV30, the J call TRBJ1-6; D remains unclear. V dropped 1 base and J dropped 7 bases, with 14 bases sitting between them. The CDR3 spans 15 residues. Germline CDR1 reads GTSNPN; CDR2 reads SVGIG (reference sequence). CDR3 amino acids: CAWSEPTTRNSPLHF. As DNA, the CDR3 is TGTGCCTGGAGTGAGCCGACCACGAGGAATTCACCCCTCCACTTT.

This chain connects TRBV9 to TRBJ2-7, with D unclear. V was shortened by 4 bases and J by 2 bases, with 13 bases between the two germline ends. The CDR3 is 14 amino acids. CDR1 SGDLS and CDR2 YYNGEE come from the germline V gene. CDR3 coding DNA: TGTGCCAGCAGCACAGAAGCTGCAGCCTACGAGCAGTACTTC. Translation: CASSTEAAAYEQYF.

The gene calls are TRBV2 and TRBJ2-5; D unresolved. Trimming pared 5 bases from V and 5 bases from J, leaving 6 bases between. Germline V CDR1 and CDR2: SNHLY, FYNNEI. The CDR3 covers 11 residues. The CDR3 sequence: CASSLLETQYF. The CDR3 DNA reads as TGTGCCAGCAGTCTATTGGAGACCCAGTACTTC.

About this clone itself: The same CDR3 is also encoded by other DNA sequences in this sample. The DNA for the CDR3 is TGTGCCATCAGCGGGCAGGGGAACACTGAAGCTTTCTTT. It yields the protein CAISGQGNTEAFF. The chain combines TRBV10-3 with TRBJ1-1; maybe TRBD1 (5 bases). The germline gives CDR1 ENHRY, CDR2 SYGVKD. This CDR3 comprises 13 residues. V was pared by 6 bases and J by 1 base, with 9 bases between.

The J gene is TRBJ2-7, the V gene TRBV28, with 9 positions matching TRBD1. This CDR3 has 15 amino acids. V gave up 5 bases and J gave up 5 bases; unmatched junction bases: 10. Germline V gene lookup returns CDR1 MDHEN and CDR2 SYDVKM. CDR3 DNA sequence: TGTGCCAGCAGTGGAGAGGGGACAGGGATCCACGAGCAGTACTTC. Amino acids: CASSGEGTGIHEQYF.

The chain uses TRBV7-9 and TRBJ1-4, with TRBD1 matching 8 bases. The junction had 9 bases not matched to a gene; V was cut back by 4 bases and J by 8 bases. The CDR3 totals 15 residues. Germline V CDR1 and CDR2: SEHNR, FQNEAQ (reference sequence). The CDR3 spells CASSSPTGVFEKLFF. The DNA for the CDR3 is TGTGCCAGCAGCTCCCCGACAGGGGTTTTCGAAAAACTGTTTTTT.

The chain has TRBV28 and TRBJ1-1; 8 bases fit TRBD1. CDR1 MDHEN and CDR2 SYDVKM come from the germline V gene. The length of the CDR3 is 14 residues. V was pared by 5 bases and J by 3 bases, with 5 bases of the junction left unmatched. The CDR3 nucleotides read TGTGCCAGCAGTGAGACAGGGGTGGACACTGAAGCTTTCTTT. Its translation is CASSETGVDTEAFF. The complete variable domain, with remaining parts taken from reference TRBV28 and TRBJ1-1, reads DVKVTQSSRYLVKRTGEKVFLECVQDMDHENMFWYRQDPGLGLRLIYFSYDVKMKEKGDIPEGYSVSREKKERFSLILESASTNQTSMYLCASSETGVDTEAFFGQGTRLTVV.

The V gene is TRBV7-9, the J gene TRBJ2-1; weak D call: TRBD2 (5 bases). This CDR3 is built from 16 residues. V dropped 5 bases and J dropped 4 bases, with 18 bases sitting between them. Germline V lookup: CDR1 SEHNR, CDR2 FQNEAQ (reference sequence). The CDR3 spells CASSPSVNRGYNEQFF. The CDR3 DNA reads TGTGCCAGCAGCCCGAGTGTGAATCGCGGGTACAATGAGCAGTTCTTC. Drawing the rest from reference TRBV7-9 and TRBJ2-1, the complete variable domain is DTGVSQNPRHKITKRGQNVTFRCDPISEHNRLYWYRQTLGQGPEFLTYFQNEAQLEKSRLLSDRFSAERPKGSFSTLEIQRTEQGDSAMYLCASSPSVNRGYNEQFFGPGTRLTVL.

The J gene is TRBJ1-2, the V gene TRBV5-8, with D possibly being TRBD1 (6 bases). This CDR3 region has 14 residues. Trimming shortened V by 0 bases and J by 3 bases, and 9 bases separated the two germline ends. Looked up from germline, CDR1 is SGHTS and CDR2 is YDEGEE. The CDR3 region has the DNA TGTGCCAGCAGCTTGGGCCAGGGGCACTATGGCTACACCTTC. Translating gives CASSLGQGHYGYTF.

The chain combines TRBV12-5 with TRBJ1-5; D is undetermined. This CDR3 is built from 14 residues. Trimming stripped 6 bases from V and 0 bases from J, with 9 bases between. Germline values: CDR1 LGHNT, CDR2 FRNRAP. DNA for the CDR3: TGTGCTAGTGGCTATCCAGGTAGCAATCAGCCCCAGCATTTT. Translation gives CASGYPGSNQPQHF.

The V gene is TRBV19, the J gene TRBJ2-3; 11 bases agree with TRBD1. Germline CDR1 and CDR2: LNHDA and SQIVND (reference sequence). The CDR3 runs to 15 residues. The ends lost 1 base at V and 4 bases at J; junction bases unmatched: 1. CDR3 DNA sequence: TGTGCCAGTAGTATAGGGACAGGGGGCGCAGATACGCAGTATTTT. This sequence encodes CASSIGTGGADTQYF.

The chain couples TRBV5-1 to TRBJ2-3; 9 nucleotides agree with TRBD1. Trimming removed 1 base from V and 1 base from J; junction bases left unmatched: 4. Germline assignment: CDR1 SGHRS and CDR2 YFSETQ. This CDR3 has 16 residues. CDR3 sequence (DNA): TGCGCCAGCAGCTTGCTGAGGGACAGGGGCACAGATACGCAGTATTTT. Translated: CASSLLRDRGTDTQYF. The variable domain in full, completed from reference TRBV5-1 and TRBJ2-3, reads KAGVTQTPRYLIKTRGQQVTLSCSPISGHRSVSWYQQTPGQGLQFLFEYFSETQRNKGNFPGRFSGRQFSNSRSEMNVSTLELGDSALYLCASSLLRDRGTDTQYFGPGTRLTVL.

This clone was recorded once. The chain carries TRBV5-4 and TRBJ2-3, with TRBD2 matching 8 bases. The germline gives CDR1 SGHNT, CDR2 YYREEE (reference sequence). V was pared by 4 bases and J by 2 bases, with 18 bases of the junction left unmatched. CDR3 length: 19 amino acids. CDR3 sequence: CASSRSAELAEMATDTQYF. The CDR3 nucleotides read TGTGCCAGCAGCCGAAGTGCCGAACTAGCGGAGATGGCCACAGATACGCAGTATTTT.

The chain links TRBV19 to TRBJ1-1; D possibly corresponds to TRBD1 (6 bases). This CDR3 region has 12 residues. In germline, CDR1 is LNHDA, CDR2 SQIVND (reference sequence). The V end was cut by 8 bases, the J end by 5 bases, with 12 bases between. Here the CDR3 DNA reads TGTGCCAGTTTCAGGGGTGTAACTGAAGCTTTCTTT. As protein: CASFRGVTEAFF. Full variable domain (outside the CDR3, taken from reference TRBV19 and TRBJ1-1): DGGITQSPKYLFRKEGQNVTLSCEQNLNHDAMYWYRQDPGQGLRLIYYSQIVNDFQKGDIAEGYSVSREKKESFPLTVTSAQKNPTAFYLCASFRGVTEAFFGQGTRLTVV.

CDR3: CASSPLEVDEQFF. The CDR3 DNA reads TGTGCCAGCAGCCCGCTAGAGGTCGATGAGCAGTTCTTC. The chain combines TRBV12-3 or TRBV12-4 with TRBJ2-1; no firm D call. V lost 6 bases and J 8 bases, leaving 14 bases between the germline ends. The CDR3 is 13 amino acids.

The V call is TRBV20-1, the J call TRBJ1-4; no reliable D call. CDR1 DFQATT and CDR2 SNEGSKA come from the germline V gene (reference sequence). V lost 5 bases and J lost 8, with 9 bases in between. CDR3 length equals 11 residues. The CDR3 loop is CSAGSAEKLFF. CDR3 coding DNA: TGCAGTGCTGGATCAGCGGAAAAACTGTTTTTT.

V gene TRBV5-1 combines with J gene TRBJ2-3; the match to TRBD2 covers 9 bases. Losses at the gene ends were 0 bases for V and 0 bases for J; bases not matched to a gene: 2. Germline lookup yields CDR1 SGHRS and CDR2 YFSETQ. CDR3 size: 16 residues. The CDR3 DNA sequence: TGCGCCAGCAGCTTGGACGGACTAGCGAGCACAGATACGCAGTATTTT. Protein product: CASSLDGLASTDTQYF.

This clone appeared a few times. The chain combines TRBV6-4 with TRBJ1-1; TRBD1 matches at 9 bases. The CDR3 covers 15 residues. Trimming removed 6 bases from V and 5 bases from J; junction bases left unmatched: 10. Germline V gene data show CDR1 as MRHNA and CDR2 as SNTAGT. CDR3: CASRDTDRGDTEAFF. The CDR3 DNA sequence: TGTGCCAGCAGAGATACGGACAGGGGAGATACTGAAGCTTTCTTT.